The 17 T cell receptor beta chains presented below share a single source sample, sequenced in a study of PD-L1 blockade in urothelial cancer. Time point given: pretreatment peripheral blood. Some clones are missing from TCRdb's copy, which holds only in-frame ones; the method was immunoSEQ multiplex PCR. This sample yields approximately 86,000 clones, of which over 80% are seen a single time; roughly 6.6% belongs to the top ten. Sample: PBMCs, taken around atezolizumab (anti-PD-L1) treatment. Source of these receptors: a man aged 35 to 55 with urothelial cancer.

The rearrangement joins TRBV5-3 to TRBJ2-7; the D gene is possibly TRBD2 (6 bases). TRBV5-3 is assigned to the ORF class and has an uncertain function. The CDR3 is 14 amino acids. Deletions cut 2 bases from V and 2 bases from J, with 11 bases between. Here the CDR3 DNA reads TGTGCCAGAAGCTTCGTCGGGACTCCCTACGAGCAGTACTTC. Its translation is CARSFVGTPYEQYF.

J is TRBJ1-1 and V is TRBV4-3, with unresolved D. This CDR3 has 13 amino acids. CDR1 and CDR2 (germline): LGHNA, YSLEER. V shed 3 bases and J shed 2 bases, with 7 bases lying between them. The CDR3 DNA follows: TGCGCCAGCAGCCATACAGTTAACACTGAAGCTTTCTTT. This encodes CASSHTVNTEAFF.

This chain links TRBV6-5 with TRBJ2-7, with TRBD2 identical over 11 bases. The V gene end was trimmed by 6 bases and the J gene end by 0 bases; junction bases not matched to a gene: 4. The CDR3 runs to 15 residues. CDR1 is MNHEY, CDR2 SVGAGI, per germline. For the CDR3, the DNA is TGTGCCAGCAGCGGTCTAGCGGGAGGCTCCTACGAGCAGTACTTC. Its protein is CASSGLAGGSYEQYF.

The chain carries TRBV5-1 and TRBJ2-3; D call uncertain. This CDR3 contains 11 residues. Germline CDR1 SGHRS, CDR2 YFSETQ. V was cut by 5 bases and J by 3 bases, with 4 bases left in between. CDR3 nucleotides: TGCGCCAGCAGTGCGACAGATACGCAGTATTTT. This translates into CASSATDTQYF.

The chain uses TRBV11-1 and TRBJ1-1; D gene unclear. The CDR3 extends over 15 amino acids. Per germline, CDR1 SGHAT and CDR2 FQDESV (reference sequence). Trimming took off 2 bases at V and 1 base at J, with 11 bases between the two ends. Here the CDR3 DNA reads TGTGCCAGCAGCTTACATTCACAGAGGAACACTGAAGCTTTCTTT. Amino acid sequence: CASSLHSQRNTEAFF.

The chain uses TRBV14 and TRBJ1-4; 7 nucleotides match TRBD1. V shed 2 bases, J shed 0 bases, and the junction held 12 bases outside the gene matches. This CDR3 comprises 19 residues. Germline CDR1 is SGHDN and CDR2 is FVKESK. CDR3 DNA: TGTGCCAGCAGCCAAAGAGACAGGGTACCCCCTCCAACTAATGAAAAACTGTTTTTT. This encodes CASSQRDRVPPPTNEKLFF.

This chain links TRBV9 with TRBJ2-1, with D possibly being TRBD2 (6 bases). This CDR3 is built from 15 residues. Germline lookup yields CDR1 SGDLS and CDR2 YYNGEE. The germline V and J ends were trimmed by 2 bases and 0 bases, with 9 bases remaining between them. Here the CDR3 reads CASSVSGSSYNEQFF. The CDR3 nucleotides read TGTGCCAGCAGCGTTAGCGGAAGCTCCTACAATGAGCAGTTCTTC.

This clone showed up just once. J is TRBJ2-7 and V is TRBV6-1; tentative D call: TRBD1 (6 bases). There are 15 residues in the CDR3. V gave up 6 bases and J gave up 0 bases, with 15 bases separating them. CDR1 is MNHNS, CDR2 SASEGT, per germline. CDR3 residues: CASRNRTVISYEQYF. The CDR3 coding sequence is TGTGCCAGCAGAAATAGGACAGTTATCTCCTACGAGCAGTACTTC.

CDR3 region: CASSYRWEAGETQYF. The CDR3 DNA reads as TGTGCCAGCAGTTACCGGTGGGAGGCGGGGGAGACCCAGTACTTC. V is TRBV6-5 and J is TRBJ2-5; D perhaps matches TRBD2 (6 bases). The CDR3 sequence is 15 residues long. Germline V gene sequence: CDR1 MNHEY, CDR2 SVGAGI. The V and J ends lost 2 bases and 5 bases respectively, with 15 bases between them.

This chain connects TRBV5-1 to TRBJ2-4; D is possibly TRBD2 (6 bases). Trimming stripped 3 bases from V and 7 bases from J, with 17 bases between. The CDR3 sequence is 15 residues long. CDR1 and CDR2 (germline): SGHRS, YFSETQ. The CDR3 here is CASSSDGGSRNIQYF. For the CDR3, the DNA is TGCGCCAGCAGCTCGGATGGGGGGAGCCGCAACATTCAGTACTTC.

V and J are TRBV19 and TRBJ2-1, with TRBD1 identical over 10 bases. V shed 9 bases and J 4 bases; nucleotides not matched to a gene: 3. Germline loops: CDR1 LNHDA, CDR2 SQIVND (reference sequence). The CDR3 has 13 amino acids. The CDR3 sequence: CARGQGNYNEQFF. The CDR3 nucleotides read TGTGCCAGGGGACAGGGGAATTACAATGAGCAGTTCTTC. Variable domain in full (rest from reference TRBV19 and TRBJ2-1): DGGITQSPKYLFRKEGQNVTLSCEQNLNHDAMYWYRQDPGQGLRLIYYSQIVNDFQKGDIAEGYSVSREKKESFPLTVTSAQKNPTAFYLCARGQGNYNEQFFGPGTRLTVL.

The chain uses TRBV14 and TRBJ2-3; D not certain. Germline CDR1 SGHDN, CDR2 FVKESK. V lost 4 bases, J lost 1 base, and 12 bases lay in between. The CDR3 sequence is 15 residues long. CDR3 nucleotides: TGTGCCAGCAGCCCGTCTGCGCGGCGCACAGATACGCAGTATTTT. It translates to CASSPSARRTDTQYF.

The chain is built from TRBV30 and TRBJ1-5, with TRBD1 as a possible D gene (6 bases). The length of the CDR3 is 14 residues. The germline V gene encodes CDR1 GTSNPN and CDR2 SVGIG (reference sequence). V shed 3 bases and J shed 7 bases, with 16 bases lying between them. The CDR3 region has the DNA TGTGCCTGGAGCGCCGGGTGGGGGGGCCAGCCCCAGCATTTT. This encodes CAWSAGWGGQPQHF.

As to this clone: This same CDR3 is encoded by further DNA sequences in the sample. The V and J genes are TRBV4-2 and TRBJ2-5, with 7 bases that match TRBD2. J lost 4 bases, V lost 0 bases, and 2 bases had no gene match. Germline V gene lookup returns CDR1 LGHNA and CDR2 YNFKEQ. The CDR3 loop spans 14 amino acids. The CDR3 loop is CASSQEASGETQYF. Here the CDR3 DNA reads TGTGCCAGCAGCCAAGAGGCTAGCGGAGAGACCCAGTACTTC.

The J gene is TRBJ2-7, the V gene TRBV6-1; 9 bases map to TRBD1. The CDR3 contains 16 residues. Germline-derived CDR1 and CDR2 are MNHNS and SASEGT. With 1 base clipped from V and 2 bases from J, the junction kept 6 bases outside the gene matches. This chain's CDR3 is CASSEGGTGWTYEQYF. CDR3 coding DNA: TGTGCCAGCAGTGAAGGGGGGACAGGGTGGACCTACGAGCAGTACTTC.

The chain recombines TRBV10-3 with TRBJ1-1; TRBD1 matches at 9 bases. This CDR3 has 15 amino acids. With V trimmed by 6 bases and J by 6 bases, 11 bases remained unmatched. Germline V gene lookup returns CDR1 ENHRY and CDR2 SYGVKD. The CDR3 reads CAIREGQGKGSEAFF. In DNA form, the CDR3 reads TGTGCCATCAGGGAAGGACAGGGGAAGGGGTCTGAAGCTTTCTTT.

This clone was detected ten times or more. V usage is TRBV19 and J usage is TRBJ1-1; D perhaps matches TRBD1 (5 bases). Trimming pared 5 bases from V and 6 bases from J, leaving 13 bases between. The germline V gene encodes CDR1 LNHDA and CDR2 SQIVND (reference sequence). This CDR3 is 13 amino acids long. The DNA of the CDR3 is TGTGCCAGTAGTTCAGGGTTTGACGCTGAAGCTTTCTTT. Protein product: CASSSGFDAEAFF.